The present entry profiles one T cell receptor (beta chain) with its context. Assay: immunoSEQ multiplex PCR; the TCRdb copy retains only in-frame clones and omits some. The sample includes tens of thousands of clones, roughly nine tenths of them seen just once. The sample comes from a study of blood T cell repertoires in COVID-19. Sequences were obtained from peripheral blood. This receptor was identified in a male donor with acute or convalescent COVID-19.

The CDR3 is CASSWDRDTEAFF. In DNA, the CDR3 is TGTGCCAGCAGTTGGGACAGGGACACTGAAGCTTTCTTT. V and J are TRBV6-6 and TRBJ1-1; 9 nucleotides align to TRBD1. Germline V lookup: CDR1 MNHNY, CDR2 SVGAGI (reference sequence). The CDR3 is 13 amino acids. The ends lost 4 bases at V and 3 bases at J; junction bases unmatched: 0.